One and the same sample provided the 10 T cell receptor beta chains below, sequenced in a study of OX40 agonist ivuxolimab in advanced cancers. Libraries were prepared by immunoSEQ multiplex PCR; TCRdb keeps only in-frame clonotypes and omits some of them. Counted here are 49,000 or so clones, approximately 88% occurring once; the ten biggest clones make up about 10%. The sequenced sample was CD4+ or CD8+ T cells sorted from blood, obtained in a trial of the OX40 agonist ivuxolimab. The origin of the receptors is an adult with an advanced solid tumor such as melanoma, head and neck, liver or kidney cancer.

The V call is TRBV4-1, the J call TRBJ2-5; 10 positions agree with TRBD1. CDR3 size: 17 residues. The germline V gene encodes CDR1 MGHRA and CDR2 YSYEKL. Trimming took 1 base from V and 0 from J; bases not matched to a gene: 5. CDR3 sequence reads: CASSQVPGTGDQETQYF. The DNA for the CDR3 is TGCGCCAGCAGCCAAGTCCCCGGGACAGGGGACCAAGAGACCCAGTACTTC.

The chain is built from TRBV27 and TRBJ1-1; D is ambiguous. Trimming stripped 1 base from V and 1 base from J, with 19 bases between. Germline CDR1 and CDR2: MNHEY and SMNVEV (reference sequence). The CDR3 length is 18 residues. CDR3 coding DNA: TGTGCCAGCAGTTTATTTTTTGAAGGGATAGCCACGAACACTGAAGCTTTCTTT. Translated: CASSLFFEGIATNTEAFF.

The CDR3 protein is CAARTSGGVNEQFF. The CDR3 DNA sequence: TGTGCCGCCCGGACTAGCGGAGGGGTCAATGAGCAGTTCTTC. The chain is built from TRBV6-5 and TRBJ2-1, with 10 positions matching TRBD2. CDR1 is MNHEY and CDR2 is SVGAGI in the germline V gene. V was clipped by 11 bases and J by 6 bases; unmatched bases: 10. The CDR3 has 14 residues.

The CDR3 region is CASSKGTGPVGKNIQYF. The CDR3 DNA reads as TGTGCCAGCAGCAAAGGGACAGGCCCAGTTGGGAAAAACATTCAGTACTTC. The gene calls are TRBV21-1 and TRBJ2-4; TRBD1 reflects the table's D call only, with no check against the DNA. TRBV21-1 is a listed pseudogene. There are 17 residues in the CDR3.

The chain links TRBV7-9 to TRBJ1-1; D uncertain. Trimming shortened V by 4 bases and J by 3 bases, and 15 bases separated the two germline ends. Germline CDR1 reads SEHNR; CDR2 reads FQNEAQ (reference sequence). The CDR3 runs 15 residues. The CDR3 region has the DNA TGTGCCAGCAGCTCATATAGGGTAATAGACACTGAAGCTTTCTTT. As protein: CASSSYRVIDTEAFF.

The V gene is TRBV7-2, the J gene TRBJ1-3; TRBD1 agrees at 9 bases. The junction had 2 bases not matched to a gene; V was cut back by 6 bases and J by 2 bases. Germline V lookup: CDR1 SGHTA, CDR2 FQGNSA. This CDR3 has 14 residues. In nucleotides, the CDR3 is TGTGCCAGCAGTTGGACAGGGGCTGGAAACACCATATATTTT. Amino acid sequence: CASSWTGAGNTIYF. The full variable domain, with the rest looked up from reference TRBV7-2 and TRBJ1-3, is GAGVSQSPSNKVTEKGKDVELRCDPISGHTALYWYRQSLGQGLEFLIYFQGNSAPDKSGLPSDRFSAERTGGSVSTLTIQRTQQEDSAVYLCASSWTGAGNTIYFGEGSWLTVV.

The genes are TRBV9 and TRBJ2-7; 10 nucleotides line up with TRBD1. CDR1 SGDLS and CDR2 YYNGEE come from the germline V gene. CDR3 length: 14 amino acids. The ends lost 6 bases at V and 5 bases at J; junction bases unmatched: 8. Here the CDR3 reads CASTRTGGLDEQYF. The CDR3 DNA is TGTGCCAGCACACGGACAGGGGGGTTGGACGAGCAGTACTTC.

The rearrangement links TRBV13 to TRBJ2-7, with D possibly matching TRBD2 (5 bases). This CDR3 contains 16 residues. V was pared by 4 bases and J by 1 base, with 17 bases between. The germline V gene has CDR1 PRHDT and CDR2 FYEKMQ (reference sequence). The CDR3 DNA is TGTGCCAGCAGCTCAACCGAGGGCGTAGATTCCTACGAGCAGTACTTC. Its translation: CASSSTEGVDSYEQYF.

The chain carries TRBV9 and TRBJ2-1, with D tentatively TRBD2 (6 bases). Per germline, CDR1 SGDLS and CDR2 YYNGEE. V was pared by 0 bases and J by 8 bases, with 18 bases between. The CDR3 sequence is 16 residues long. This CDR3 reads CASSVAVPPREYEQFF. CDR3 bases: TGTGCCAGCAGCGTAGCTGTTCCGCCTCGGGAGTATGAGCAGTTCTTC.

There are a few counts of this clone. The chain uses TRBV19 and TRBJ2-1; 7 bases agree with TRBD1. CDR3 length: 15 residues. CDR1 and CDR2 from the germline V gene are LNHDA and SQIVND (reference sequence). Unmatched junction bases numbered 5, after V lost 6 bases and J lost 0 bases. The CDR3, as DNA: TGTGCCAGTAGCCCGACAGGGAGCTCCTACAATGAGCAGTTCTTC. Amino acids: CASSPTGSSYNEQFF.